The clone carrying this T cell receptor (beta chain) was seen at least ten times. Its specificity is unknown. The data belong to a study of early T cells in non-severe SARS-CoV-2 infection. The wider study: The input, bulk RNA from unsorted whole blood, was sequenced, and chains were unpaired.

General study findings and limits: VDJdb matching, biased toward anti-spike CD8 responses, missed private and CD4 specificities.

Each single cDNA molecule received a unique molecular identifier. TCRdb redid the calling of the 5' RACE reads with MiXCR, one entry per CDR3 protein. Of roughly 49,000 distinct CDR3 sequences in the sample, 4% to 5% are singletons; the top ten hold around 6%. This clonotype was sampled from an adult who was a healthcare worker with PCR-confirmed SARS-CoV-2 infection or an uninfected control (not recorded which). Specimen: whole blood.

The DNA of the CDR3 is TGCGCCAGCAGCTGGCTGACTAGCGGGGCCGCATCCTACGAGCAGTACTTC. Translated, it gives CASSWLTSGAASYEQYF. The J gene is TRBJ2-7, the V gene TRBV5-1; 11 bases map to TRBD2. With 3 bases clipped from V and 1 base from J, the junction kept 9 bases outside the gene matches. The CDR3 consists of 17 residues. The germline V gene encodes CDR1 SGHRS and CDR2 YFSETQ.